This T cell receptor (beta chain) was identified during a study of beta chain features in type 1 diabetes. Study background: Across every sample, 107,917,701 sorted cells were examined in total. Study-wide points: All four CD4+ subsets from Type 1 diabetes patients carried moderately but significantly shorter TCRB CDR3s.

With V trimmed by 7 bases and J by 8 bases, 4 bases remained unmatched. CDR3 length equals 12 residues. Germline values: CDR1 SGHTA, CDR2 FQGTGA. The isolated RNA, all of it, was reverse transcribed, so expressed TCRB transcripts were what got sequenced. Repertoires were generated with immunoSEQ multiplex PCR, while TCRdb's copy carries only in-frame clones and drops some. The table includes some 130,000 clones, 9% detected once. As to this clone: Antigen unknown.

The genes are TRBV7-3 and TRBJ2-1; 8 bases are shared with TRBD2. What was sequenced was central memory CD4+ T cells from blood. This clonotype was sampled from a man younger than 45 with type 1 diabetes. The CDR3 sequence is CASTGGAHEQFF. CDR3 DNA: TGTGCCAGCACCGGGGGGGCACATGAGCAGTTCTTC. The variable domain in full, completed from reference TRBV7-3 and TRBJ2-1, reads GAGVSQTPSNKVTEKGKYVELRCDPISGHTALYWYRQSLGQGPEFLIYFQGTGAADDSGLPNDRFFAVRPEGSVSTLKIQRTERGDSAVYLCASTGGAHEQFFGPGTRLTVL.